This paragraph covers one TCR beta chain sequence. Its recognized antigen is unknown. Base qualities are not at hand, and no much larger clone is one base apart. The cohort was made up of approximately 700 healthy bone marrow donors. Cohort members were all nominally healthy when sampled, although unrecorded immune exposures were likely present. CMV serostatus was positive for about 300 and negative for about 55% of the roughly 670 cohort members, and was not recorded for this donor. Every donor gave a peripheral blood sample, and the peripheral blood mononuclear cells from that sample were used for TCR beta sequencing. Genomic DNA extraction from the blood cell samples was performed with the Qiagen DNeasy Blood Extraction Kit. This sample is drawn from a study of cytomegalovirus exposure and HLA in healthy donors (dated by TCRdb to 2017 to 2019). About the investigation overall: An earlier analysis of 587 of the donors reported about 300 Gb of sequence data and around 120 million unique TCR beta sequences obtained from around 190 million T cells. About 300 gigabases of sequencing data and approximately 85 million unique TCR sequences were included in an early release covering under 650 HLA-typed donors. Rather than using new phenotypic data, the later analysis identified candidate immune exposures from TCR beta sequences and from how often those sequences occurred across donors. To decide whether each TCR beta V gene segment behaved as functional or pseudogenic, an earlier analysis of some 600 of the donors relied on high-throughput TCR beta sequencing. Alongside the repertoire data, information on donor age, sex, ethnicity and CMV serostatus was compiled. The study combined high-throughput TCR immunosequencing, statistical association of individual TCRs with disease status, and machine learning to predict cytomegalovirus infection status. A later genetic analysis used genome-wide SNP genotypes for about 65% of the roughly 700 donors, treating that subset as a discovery cohort. A later analysis re-analyzed previously published TCR beta repertoires from roughly 600 donors and added high-resolution HLA genotyping to study TCR occurrence patterns. Because of strong linkage in the cohort, four or five DR-DQ haplotypes were treated as single units for association and clustering. The study was designed to test whether signatures of past pathogen exposure could be identified by cataloging public T cell receptors. Among some 410 genotyped donors of the cohort, an average of about 240,000 unique TCR beta nucleotide sequences were sequenced per donor, about a sixth of them non-productive. The T cell repertoires of 666 subjects were profiled by immunosequencing and related to cytomegalovirus serostatus. All discovery cohort repertoires had been generated using a single sequencing platform. Typing coverage differed by locus: A, B, C, DRB1 and DQB1 were typed in roughly 620-630 donors, DQA1 in 500 to 550, DPA1 in 600 to 610, and DPB1 in just under 480. In addition to the first cohort of hundreds of subjects, a separate validation cohort of about 120 different subjects was used. Class I and class II HLA loci were covered by the typing at four-digit resolution. Among the approximately 430 genotyped donors, approximately 77% belonged to the genetic ancestry cluster associated with self-reported Caucasian donors. What the work shows at the level of the full study, not this receptor alone: A later genetic analysis associated a missense DCLRE1C variant with V-gene and J-gene trimming of TCR beta chains, and an independent cohort replicated the association. The study listed 164 TCR beta chains as associated with cytomegalovirus. Most TCR sequences were observed very rarely across donors, whereas some public TCRs were present in many individuals. According to a later analysis, most CMV-associated TCR beta chains appeared to be HLA-restricted, and the HLA associations seemed to be driven largely by CMV exposure. According to the authors, the approach could potentially be generalized to other disease states and immunological phenotypes. A few of the identified cytomegalovirus-associated TCR beta chains were confirmed in vitro to be specific for cytomegalovirus antigens. An earlier analysis of approximately 600 of the donors showed that most TCR beta V segments appeared in productive rearrangements either about 87% or about 30% of the time, which broadly matched IMGT annotations. The presence/absence analyses assumed that sequencing depth was roughly uniform across donors, and that assumption may not be true. The sequencing pipeline was judged likely to have produced a cluster of highly shared sequence variants as a technical artifact. Because counts were too low, more than 15 rarely observed V segments, including chromosome 9 orphons, were excluded from the earlier analysis of around 590 of the donors. A further reported finding was that TCR beta sequences accurately predicted the HLA-A and HLA-B alleles for most subjects in the first cohort. Because some donors lacked HLA typing at each locus, the association tests relied only on the typed subset. In both the original and validation cohorts, the classifier was reported to diagnose cytomegalovirus status with high specificity and sensitivity. In a later analysis, HLA-associated TCR beta chains were found to be more clonally expanded and to have lower generation probabilities than equally common non-associated chains. According to a later analysis, TCR association rates differed among HLA loci, with DRB1 alleles showing the most associated TCRs and HLA-C alleles showing the fewest. Linkage disequilibrium might explain the correlated functional status among segregating V segments, but an unknown experimental factor could not be excluded. When HLA alleles, especially DR and DQ, strongly co-occurred, attributing TCR associations to individual alleles was difficult. The only immune exposure information available for the cohort was CMV serostatus. At a false discovery rate of 0.05, a later analysis linked some 17,000 TCR beta sequences to specific HLA alleles. A later analysis reported that several top co-occurrence clusters appeared linked to parvovirus B19, influenza, CMV and Epstein-Barr virus. In this cohort, only TCR beta chains were sequenced, and detectable features were limited by the absence of alpha or paired-chain data. Compared with the roughly 600-donor mean, donors in an Asian-associated ancestry cluster had fewer N-insertions in productive TCRs, according to a later genetic analysis. The 87-base-pair reads could not distinguish some IMGT-functional V segments, including TRBV6-2 and TRBV6-3, so those segments were excluded.

Library method: the immunoSEQ multiplex PCR assay. A mixture of 60 forward primers for TCR Vbeta segments and 13 reverse primers for TCR Jbeta segments was used in the multiplex PCR. Amplification of the CDR3 region of rearranged TCR beta genes was performed with a multiplex PCR assay on genomic DNA. The amplified TCR beta libraries were sequenced on the Illumina HiSeq System as 87-base-pair reads. The paper's processing steps were these. A later analysis counted some 74 million unique TCR beta chains across the 550 to 800 repertoires, and roughly 10 million of these chains were shared by at least two donors. To remove PCR and sequencing errors, raw reads were error-corrected and collapsed into unique sequences using a nearest-neighbor algorithm that merged closely related sequences. V, D and J gene segments were assigned by aligning CDR3 sequences to IMGT reference sequences. For a sequence to be retained, a match of at least six nucleotides was required to both a V gene segment and a J gene segment. A rearrangement counted as productive if the CDR3 had no stop codons and remained in frame with V and J, and every other rearrangement counted as non-productive. Following IMGT convention, CDR3 was defined as the stretch from the second conserved V-encoded cysteine up to the conserved J-encoded phenylalanine. Sequences without an unambiguous match to a single V gene segment were excluded from the earlier analysis of about 630 of the donors. An earlier analysis of some 500 of the donors classified V segments as functional when productive rearrangements were above 56.7% and as segregating when the standard deviation between donors was above 5%. To diagnose cytomegalovirus status from the catalog of TCR beta chain sequences, a statistical classification framework was built. In a later analysis, V and J genes were assigned by comparing TCR nucleotide sequences against IMGT/GENE-DB human TR gene sequences. In a later analysis, CDR3 sequences and most-parsimonious VDJ recombination scenarios were assigned using the TCRdist pipeline. In a later analysis, each TCR beta chain was defined by its CDR3 amino acid sequence together with its V-gene family, and reads lacking a unique V-gene family were excluded. In a later analysis, approximately 640 highly shared, low-generation-probability nucleotide sequences were removed to address suspected cross-contamination and a sequencing artifact. A later analysis calculated a clonal expansion index for each public chain from normalized within-repertoire ranks of inferred template counts. In a later analysis, generation probabilities were computed using a VDJ recombination model fitted to out-of-frame rearrangements, and the results were checked against IGoR. A later analysis scored TCR-TCR, TCR-HLA and TCR-CMV co-occurrence with hypergeometric tests, applying a repertoire-size bias correction to TCR pairs. In a later analysis, false discovery rates were estimated by permuting HLA or CMV assignments 20 times. A later analysis grouped co-occurring TCRs with DBSCAN, adding TCRdist sequence similarity when clustering within HLA-allele-positive subsets. For co-occurrence clustering, repertoires with fewer than 30,000 or more than 120,000 public chains were excluded, along with roughly 5 repertoires with anomalous nucleotide sharing. TCRdb took over this immuneACCESS table, retaining in-frame rearrangements with V and J assigned. Such tables are incomplete; in checked studies, under half of the missing clones stem from an unresolved V gene, and the remainder is unexplained. V and J calls plus clone size are reproduced from that table; the DNA served to infer D and trimming. This sample lists more than 110,000 clones; around 72% were detected once. The top ten clonotypes cover roughly an eighth of the sample.

CDR1 and CDR2, per the germline V gene (reference sequence), are GTSNPN and SVGIG. V drops 5 bases and J drops 7 bases, leaving 11 bases in between. Counted from cysteine to phenylalanine, this CDR3 has 11 amino acids. The entry retains the CDR3 DNA only, 33 bases that are in frame from base 1. Here the chain combines TRBV30 and TRBJ1-1; the best D guess is TRBD1, with 5 bases matching. The sequenced sample was PBMCs. This receptor was taken from a human donor in good health. The DNA sequence is given as TGTGCCTGGGGGACTTGGGGTGAAGCTTTCTTT. It encodes CAWGTWGEAFF. The variable domain in full, with residues beyond the CDR3 obtained from the reference TRBV30 and TRBJ1-1 genes, is SQTIHQWPATLVQPVGSPLSLECTVEGTSNPNLYWYRQAAGRGLQLLFYSVGIGQISSEVPQNLSASRPQDRQFILSSKKLLLSDSGFYLCAWGTWGEAFFGQGTRLTVV.